The sequence of this T cell receptor beta chain was determined in a study of chemoradiotherapy in HPV16-positive cancers. Turning to the study itself: A couple of HPV16-positive patients' cells yielded candidate HPV-specific clones and common motifs.

A remark on this clone: The antigen is undetermined.

Repertoires were sampled repeatedly during chemoradiotherapy. The trim removed 6 bases at V and 3 bases at J, leaving 2 bases unmatched. The CDR3 runs 12 residues. CDR1 is GTSNPN and CDR2 is SVGIG in the germline V gene (reference sequence). The assay was immunoSEQ multiplex PCR, and TCRdb's table has in-frame clones only and misses some. This sample has about 7,800 clones; around 80% occur once, and the top ten carry 6.5% to 8%. Study-level points and caveats: Candidate HPV-specific clones and E7-related TCR motifs grew in tumor during treatment. HPV-specific T cells were functionally defined from only a couple of HPV16-positive patients.

Sample collection was performed from a patient who underwent chemoradiotherapy. This chain connects TRBV30 to TRBJ1-2; 9 nucleotides agree with TRBD1. The sequence was collected from a human donor with HPV-associated anogenital cancer. The CDR3: CACDRGDYGYTF. The DNA of the CDR3 is TGTGCCTGTGACAGGGGGGACTATGGCTACACCTTC.